This T cell receptor beta chain was sequenced during a study of cytotoxic CD8 clonotypes in ibrutinib-treated CLL. Note on this clone: As yet, its antigen is unknown. Other DNA sequences from this sample encode an identical CDR3 as well.

Overall study findings and caveats: Ibrutinib response saw clonality rise, and progression saw it return toward baseline.

Assay used: immunoSEQ multiplex PCR; TCRdb lists only in-frame clones, some missing. The sample shows about 14,000 clones, roughly two thirds of them seen only once. The CDR3 sequence is 14 residues long. Trimming left V 5 bases short and J 2 bases short, with 12 bases between. Per the germline V gene, CDR1 is SGHTA and CDR2 is FQGTGA. The source material was PBMCs, sampled before ibrutinib treatment. This chain joins TRBV7-3 and TRBJ2-5, with D possibly called TRBD1 or TRBD2 (5 bases each). The clonotype originates from a human donor with chronic lymphocytic leukemia. DNA for the CDR3: TGTGCCAGCAGCACCGGGACGGTACAAGAGACCCAGTACTTC. Its translation: CASSTGTVQETQYF.